The text below deals with one TCR beta chain. Its cognate antigen is unknown. One entry per CDR3 protein, called by TCRdb with MiXCR from the RT-PCR reads. The sample yields more than 550,000 distinct CDR3 sequences, over 9.5% seen once. The data derive from a study of response to subunit inactivated influenza vaccine. The V end was cut by 0 bases, the J end by 14 bases, with 15 bases between. The V gene's germline CDR1 is SGHTS and CDR2 YDEGEE. CDR3 length: 14 amino acids. Findings and limits, study-wide: Seasonal influenza vaccination, on each occasion, was suggested by the authors to recruit few new T cells.

Source: PBMCs from blood, taken on the day of vaccination. V gene TRBV5-8 combines with J gene TRBJ1-6; a possible D gene is TRBD1 (5 bases). The TCR originated in a man between 45 and 60 years old who received an inactivated influenza vaccine. CDR3: CASSLAAGSTALHF. CDR3 DNA sequence: TGTGCCAGCAGCTTGGCGGCAGGGTCCACAGCCCTCCACTTT.